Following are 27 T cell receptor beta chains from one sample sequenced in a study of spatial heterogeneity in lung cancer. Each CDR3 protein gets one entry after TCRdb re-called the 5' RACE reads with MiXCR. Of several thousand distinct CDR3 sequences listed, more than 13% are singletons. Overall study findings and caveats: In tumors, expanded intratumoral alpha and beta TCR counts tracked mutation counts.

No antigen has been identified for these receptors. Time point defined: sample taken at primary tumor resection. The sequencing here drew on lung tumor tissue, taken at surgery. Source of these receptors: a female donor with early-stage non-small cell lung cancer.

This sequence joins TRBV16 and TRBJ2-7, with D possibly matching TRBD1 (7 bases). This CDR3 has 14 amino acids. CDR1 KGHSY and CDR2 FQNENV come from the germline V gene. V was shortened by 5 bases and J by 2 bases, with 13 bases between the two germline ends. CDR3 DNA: TGTGCCAGCAGCAGGAGGGGGCAAACCTACGAGCAGTACTTC. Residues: CASSRRGQTYEQYF.

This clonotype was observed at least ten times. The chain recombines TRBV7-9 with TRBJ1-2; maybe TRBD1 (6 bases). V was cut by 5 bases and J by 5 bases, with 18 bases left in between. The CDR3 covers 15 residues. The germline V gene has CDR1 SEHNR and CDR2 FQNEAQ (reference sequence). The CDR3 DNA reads TGTGCCAGCAGCCGGGGGGGGCAGGGCGGATATGGCTACACCTTC. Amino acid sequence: CASSRGGQGGYGYTF.

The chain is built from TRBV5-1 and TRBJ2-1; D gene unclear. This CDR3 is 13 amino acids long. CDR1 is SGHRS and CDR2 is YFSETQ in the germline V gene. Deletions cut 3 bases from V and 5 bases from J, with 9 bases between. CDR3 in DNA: TGCGCCAGCAGCTCGACAATAGACAATGAGCAGTTCTTC. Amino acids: CASSSTIDNEQFF.

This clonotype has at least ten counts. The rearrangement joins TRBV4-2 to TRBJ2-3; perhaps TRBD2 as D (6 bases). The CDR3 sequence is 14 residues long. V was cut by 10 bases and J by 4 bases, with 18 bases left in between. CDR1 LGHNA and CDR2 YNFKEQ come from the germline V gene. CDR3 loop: CATGSGPWADTQYF. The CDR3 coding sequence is TGTGCCACCGGAAGCGGGCCATGGGCAGATACGCAGTATTTT.

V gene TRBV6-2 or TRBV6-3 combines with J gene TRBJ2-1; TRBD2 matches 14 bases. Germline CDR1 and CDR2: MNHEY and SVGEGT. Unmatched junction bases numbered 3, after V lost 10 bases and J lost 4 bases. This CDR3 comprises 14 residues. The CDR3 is CATRTSGGYNEQFF. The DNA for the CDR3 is TGTGCCACTCGGACTAGCGGGGGGTACAATGAGCAGTTCTTC.

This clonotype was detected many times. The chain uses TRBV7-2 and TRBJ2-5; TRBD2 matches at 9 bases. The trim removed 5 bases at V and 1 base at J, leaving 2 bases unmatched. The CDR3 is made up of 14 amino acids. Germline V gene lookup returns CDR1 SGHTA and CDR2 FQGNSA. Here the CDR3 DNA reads TGTGCCAGCAGCCGACTAGCGGCCCAAGAGACCCAGTACTTC. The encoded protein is CASSRLAAQETQYF. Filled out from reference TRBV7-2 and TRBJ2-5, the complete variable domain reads GAGVSQSPSNKVTEKGKDVELRCDPISGHTALYWYRQSLGQGLEFLIYFQGNSAPDKSGLPSDRFSAERTGGSVSTLTIQRTQQEDSAVYLCASSRLAAQETQYFGPGTRLLVL.

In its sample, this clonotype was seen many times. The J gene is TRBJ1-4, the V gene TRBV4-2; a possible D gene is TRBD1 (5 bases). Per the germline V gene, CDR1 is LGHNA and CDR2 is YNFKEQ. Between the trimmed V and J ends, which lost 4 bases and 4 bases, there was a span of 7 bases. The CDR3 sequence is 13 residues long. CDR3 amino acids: CASSPGSNEKLFF. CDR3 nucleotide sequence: TGTGCCAGCAGCCCAGGGAGTAATGAAAAACTGTTTTTT.

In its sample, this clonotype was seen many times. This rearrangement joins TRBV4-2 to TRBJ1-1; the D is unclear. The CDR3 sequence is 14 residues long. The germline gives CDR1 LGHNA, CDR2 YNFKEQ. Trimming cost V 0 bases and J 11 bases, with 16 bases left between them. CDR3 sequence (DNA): TGTGCCAGCAGCCAAGATTACGACGCCAGGAGGGCTTTCTTT. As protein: CASSQDYDARRAFF.

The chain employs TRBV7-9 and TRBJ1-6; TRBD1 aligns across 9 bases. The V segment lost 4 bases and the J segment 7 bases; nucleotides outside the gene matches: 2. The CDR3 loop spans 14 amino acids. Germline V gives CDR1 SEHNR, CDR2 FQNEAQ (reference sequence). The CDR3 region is CASSSGQGNSPLHF. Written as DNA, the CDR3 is TGTGCCAGCAGCTCCGGACAGGGGAATTCACCCCTCCACTTT.

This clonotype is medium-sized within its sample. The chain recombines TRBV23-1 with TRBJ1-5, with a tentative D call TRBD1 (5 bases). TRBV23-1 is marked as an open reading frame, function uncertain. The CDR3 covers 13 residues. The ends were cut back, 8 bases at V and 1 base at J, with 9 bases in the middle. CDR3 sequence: CASLAGSNQPQHF. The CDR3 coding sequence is TGCGCCAGCCTTGCAGGGAGCAATCAGCCCCAGCATTTT.

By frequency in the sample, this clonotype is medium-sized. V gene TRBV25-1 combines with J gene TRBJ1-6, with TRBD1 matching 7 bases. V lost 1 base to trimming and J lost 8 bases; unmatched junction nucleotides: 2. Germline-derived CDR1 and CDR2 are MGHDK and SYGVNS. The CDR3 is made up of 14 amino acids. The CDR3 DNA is TGTGCCAGCAGTGAATGGGACAGCTATTCACCCCTCCACTTT. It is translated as CASSEWDSYSPLHF. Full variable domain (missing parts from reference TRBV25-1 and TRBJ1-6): EADIYQTPRYLVIGTGKKITLECSQTMGHDKMYWYQQDPGMELHLIHYSYGVNSTEKGDLSSESTVSRIRTEHFPLTLESARPSHTSQYLCASSEWDSYSPLHFGNGTRLTVT.

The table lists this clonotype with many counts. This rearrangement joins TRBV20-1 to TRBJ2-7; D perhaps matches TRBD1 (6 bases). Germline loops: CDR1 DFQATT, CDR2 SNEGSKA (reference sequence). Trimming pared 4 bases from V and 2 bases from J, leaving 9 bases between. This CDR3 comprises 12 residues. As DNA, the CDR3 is TGCAGTGCTACTGGACAGACCTACGAGCAGTACTTC. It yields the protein CSATGQTYEQYF.

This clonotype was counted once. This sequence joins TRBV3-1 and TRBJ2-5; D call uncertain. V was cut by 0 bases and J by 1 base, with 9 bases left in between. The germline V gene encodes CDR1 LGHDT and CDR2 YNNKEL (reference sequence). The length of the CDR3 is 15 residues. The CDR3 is CASSQEVVSQETQYF. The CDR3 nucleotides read TGTGCCAGCAGCCAAGAAGTGGTCTCCCAAGAGACCCAGTACTTC.

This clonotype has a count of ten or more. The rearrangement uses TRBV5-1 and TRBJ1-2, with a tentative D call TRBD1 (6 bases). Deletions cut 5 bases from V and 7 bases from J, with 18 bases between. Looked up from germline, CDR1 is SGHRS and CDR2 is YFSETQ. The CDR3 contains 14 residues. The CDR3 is CASRLQGSRLGYTF. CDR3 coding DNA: TGCGCCAGCAGACTACAGGGAAGTAGACTTGGCTACACCTTC.

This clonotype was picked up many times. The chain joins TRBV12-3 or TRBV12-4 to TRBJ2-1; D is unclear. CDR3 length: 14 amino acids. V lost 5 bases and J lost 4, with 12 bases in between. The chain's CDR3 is CASSLAGPYNEQFF. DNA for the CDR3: TGTGCCAGCAGTCTCGCCGGGCCTTACAATGAGCAGTTCTTC.

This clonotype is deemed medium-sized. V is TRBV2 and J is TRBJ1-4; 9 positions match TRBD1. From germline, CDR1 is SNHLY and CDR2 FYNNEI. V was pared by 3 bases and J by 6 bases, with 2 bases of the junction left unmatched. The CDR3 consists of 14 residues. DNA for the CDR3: TGTGCCAGCAGTGATACAGGGGGCGATGAAAAACTGTTTTTT. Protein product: CASSDTGGDEKLFF.

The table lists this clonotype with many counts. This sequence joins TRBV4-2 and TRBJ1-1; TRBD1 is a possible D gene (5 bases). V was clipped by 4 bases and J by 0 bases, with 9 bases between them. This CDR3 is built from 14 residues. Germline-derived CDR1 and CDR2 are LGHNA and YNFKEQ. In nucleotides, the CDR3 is TGTGCCAGCAGCCGCCGACAGCTGAACACTGAAGCTTTCTTT. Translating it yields CASSRRQLNTEAFF.

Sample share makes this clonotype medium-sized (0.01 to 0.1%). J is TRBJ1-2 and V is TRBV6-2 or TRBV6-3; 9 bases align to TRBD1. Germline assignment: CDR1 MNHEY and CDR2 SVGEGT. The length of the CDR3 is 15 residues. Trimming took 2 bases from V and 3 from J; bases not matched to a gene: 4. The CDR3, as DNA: TGTGCCAGCAGTTACCGGAGACAGGGGGACTATGGCTACACCTTC. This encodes CASSYRRQGDYGYTF.

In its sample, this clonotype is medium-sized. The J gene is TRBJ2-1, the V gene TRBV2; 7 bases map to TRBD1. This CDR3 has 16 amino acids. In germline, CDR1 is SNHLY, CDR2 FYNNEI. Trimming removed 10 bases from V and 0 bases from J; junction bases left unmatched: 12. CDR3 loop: CATDRLDFNSYNEQFF. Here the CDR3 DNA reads TGTGCCACGGACAGGCTAGACTTTAACTCCTACAATGAGCAGTTCTTC.

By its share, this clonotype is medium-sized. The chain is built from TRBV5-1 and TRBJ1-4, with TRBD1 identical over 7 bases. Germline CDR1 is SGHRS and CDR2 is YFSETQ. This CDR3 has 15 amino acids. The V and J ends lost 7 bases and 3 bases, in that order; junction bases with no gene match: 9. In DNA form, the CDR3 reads TGCGCCAGCCAGAATACAGGGGAGGCTAATGAAAAACTGTTTTTT. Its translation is CASQNTGEANEKLFF. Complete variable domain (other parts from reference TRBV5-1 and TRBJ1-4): KAGVTQTPRYLIKTRGQQVTLSCSPISGHRSVSWYQQTPGQGLQFLFEYFSETQRNKGNFPGRFSGRQFSNSRSEMNVSTLELGDSALYLCASQNTGEANEKLFFGSGTQLSVL.

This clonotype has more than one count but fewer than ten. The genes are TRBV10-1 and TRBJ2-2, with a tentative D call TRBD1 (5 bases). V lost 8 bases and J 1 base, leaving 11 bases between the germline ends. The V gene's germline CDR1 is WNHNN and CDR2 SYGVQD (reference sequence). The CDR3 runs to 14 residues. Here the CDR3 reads CASRPTGNTGELFF. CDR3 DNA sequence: TGCGCCAGCCGACCAACAGGGAACACCGGGGAGCTGTTTTTT.

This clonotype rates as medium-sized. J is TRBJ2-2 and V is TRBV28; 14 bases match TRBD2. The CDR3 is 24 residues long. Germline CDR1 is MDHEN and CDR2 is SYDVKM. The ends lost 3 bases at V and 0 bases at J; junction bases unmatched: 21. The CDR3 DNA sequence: TGTGCCAGCAGTTTTAGTGAGACAGTACTCTTGGGACTAGCGGGGGCCGCGAACACCGGGGAGCTGTTTTTT. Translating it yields CASSFSETVLLGLAGAANTGELFF.

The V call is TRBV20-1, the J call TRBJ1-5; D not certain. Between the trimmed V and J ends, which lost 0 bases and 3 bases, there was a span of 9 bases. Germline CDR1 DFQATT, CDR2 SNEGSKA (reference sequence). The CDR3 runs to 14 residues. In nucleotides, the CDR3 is TGCAGTGCTAGAGATATCACCTACAATCAGCCCCAGCATTTT. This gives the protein CSARDITYNQPQHF.

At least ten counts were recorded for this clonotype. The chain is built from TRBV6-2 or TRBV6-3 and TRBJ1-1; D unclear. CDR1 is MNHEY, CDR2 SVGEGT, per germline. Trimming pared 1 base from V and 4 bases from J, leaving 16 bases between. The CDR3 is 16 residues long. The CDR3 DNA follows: TGTGCCAGCAGTTACTGGGCCCATTCCCGGGGCACTGAAGCTTTCTTT. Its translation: CASSYWAHSRGTEAFF.

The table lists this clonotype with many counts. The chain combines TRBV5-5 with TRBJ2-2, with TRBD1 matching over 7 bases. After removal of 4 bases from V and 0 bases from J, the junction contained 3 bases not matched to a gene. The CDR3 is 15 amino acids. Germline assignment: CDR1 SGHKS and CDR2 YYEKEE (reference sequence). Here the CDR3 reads CASSPQGTNTGELFF. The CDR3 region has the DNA TGTGCCAGCAGCCCACAGGGGACGAACACCGGGGAGCTGTTTTTT.

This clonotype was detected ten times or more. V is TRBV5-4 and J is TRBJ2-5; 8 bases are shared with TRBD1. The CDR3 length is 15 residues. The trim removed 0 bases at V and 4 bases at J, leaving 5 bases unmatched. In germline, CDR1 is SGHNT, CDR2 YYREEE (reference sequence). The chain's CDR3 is CASSLGTGYRETQYF. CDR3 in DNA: TGTGCCAGCAGCTTGGGGACAGGGTACCGAGAGACCCAGTACTTC.

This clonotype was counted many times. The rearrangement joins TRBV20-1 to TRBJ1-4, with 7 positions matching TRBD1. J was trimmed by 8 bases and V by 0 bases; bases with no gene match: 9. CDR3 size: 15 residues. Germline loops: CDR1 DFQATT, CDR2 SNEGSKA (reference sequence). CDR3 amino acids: CSAREGGNRGEKLFF. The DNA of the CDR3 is TGCAGTGCTAGAGAAGGGGGGAACAGGGGAGAAAAACTGTTTTTT.